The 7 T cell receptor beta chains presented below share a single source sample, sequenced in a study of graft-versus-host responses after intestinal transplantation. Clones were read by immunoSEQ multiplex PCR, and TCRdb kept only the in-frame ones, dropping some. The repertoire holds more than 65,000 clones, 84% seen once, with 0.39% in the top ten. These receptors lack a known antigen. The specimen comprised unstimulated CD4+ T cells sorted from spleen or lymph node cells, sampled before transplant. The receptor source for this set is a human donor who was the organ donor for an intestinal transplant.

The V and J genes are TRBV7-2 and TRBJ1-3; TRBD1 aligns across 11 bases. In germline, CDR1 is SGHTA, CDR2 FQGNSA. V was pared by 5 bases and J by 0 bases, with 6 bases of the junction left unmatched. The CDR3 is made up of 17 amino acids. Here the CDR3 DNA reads TGTGCCAGCAGCCCGAGGGACAGGGGGAGCTCTGGAAACACCATATATTTT. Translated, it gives CASSPRDRGSSGNTIYF.

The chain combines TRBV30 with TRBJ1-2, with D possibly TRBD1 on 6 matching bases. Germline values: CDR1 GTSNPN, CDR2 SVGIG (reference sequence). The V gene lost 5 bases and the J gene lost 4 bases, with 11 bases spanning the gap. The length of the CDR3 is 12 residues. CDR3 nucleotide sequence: TGTGCCTGGGGGGGACAAACCTATGGCTACACCTTC. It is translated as CAWGGQTYGYTF.

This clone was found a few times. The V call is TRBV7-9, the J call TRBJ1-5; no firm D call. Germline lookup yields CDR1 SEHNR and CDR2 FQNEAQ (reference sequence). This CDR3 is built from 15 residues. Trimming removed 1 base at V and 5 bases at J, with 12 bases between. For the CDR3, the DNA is TGTGCCAGCAGCTTAGAGGGAGGGTCCCATCAGCCCCAGCATTTT. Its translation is CASSLEGGSHQPQHF.

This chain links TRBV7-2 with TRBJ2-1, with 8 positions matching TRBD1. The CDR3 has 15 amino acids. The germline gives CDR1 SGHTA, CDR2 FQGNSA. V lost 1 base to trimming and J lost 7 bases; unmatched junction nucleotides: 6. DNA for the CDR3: TGTGCCAGCAGCTTAGGGACAGGGTATTATAATGAGCAGTTCTTC. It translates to CASSLGTGYYNEQFF. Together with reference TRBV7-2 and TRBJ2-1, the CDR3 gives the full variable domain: GAGVSQSPSNKVTEKGKDVELRCDPISGHTALYWYRQSLGQGLEFLIYFQGNSAPDKSGLPSDRFSAERTGGSVSTLTIQRTQQEDSAVYLCASSLGTGYYNEQFFGPGTRLTVL.

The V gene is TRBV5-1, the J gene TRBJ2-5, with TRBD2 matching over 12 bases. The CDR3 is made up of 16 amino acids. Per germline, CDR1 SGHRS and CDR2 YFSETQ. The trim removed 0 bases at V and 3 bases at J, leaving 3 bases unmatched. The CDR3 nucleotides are TGCGCCAGCAGCTTGGGCCTAGCGGGGGGGAAAGAGACCCAGTACTTC. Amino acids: CASSLGLAGGKETQYF.

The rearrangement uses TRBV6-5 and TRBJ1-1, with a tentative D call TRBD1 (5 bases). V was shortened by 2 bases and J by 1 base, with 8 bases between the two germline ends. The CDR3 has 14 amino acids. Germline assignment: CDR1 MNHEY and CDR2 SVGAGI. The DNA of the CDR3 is TGTGCCAGCAGTTACAACGGGGGGAACACTGAAGCTTTCTTT. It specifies CASSYNGGNTEAFF.

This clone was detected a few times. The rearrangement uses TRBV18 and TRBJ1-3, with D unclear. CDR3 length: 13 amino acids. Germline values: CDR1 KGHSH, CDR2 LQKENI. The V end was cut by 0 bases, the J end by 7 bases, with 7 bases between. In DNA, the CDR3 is TGTGCCAGCTCACCACCGGGGAGGAACACCATATATTTT. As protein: CASSPPGRNTIYF.